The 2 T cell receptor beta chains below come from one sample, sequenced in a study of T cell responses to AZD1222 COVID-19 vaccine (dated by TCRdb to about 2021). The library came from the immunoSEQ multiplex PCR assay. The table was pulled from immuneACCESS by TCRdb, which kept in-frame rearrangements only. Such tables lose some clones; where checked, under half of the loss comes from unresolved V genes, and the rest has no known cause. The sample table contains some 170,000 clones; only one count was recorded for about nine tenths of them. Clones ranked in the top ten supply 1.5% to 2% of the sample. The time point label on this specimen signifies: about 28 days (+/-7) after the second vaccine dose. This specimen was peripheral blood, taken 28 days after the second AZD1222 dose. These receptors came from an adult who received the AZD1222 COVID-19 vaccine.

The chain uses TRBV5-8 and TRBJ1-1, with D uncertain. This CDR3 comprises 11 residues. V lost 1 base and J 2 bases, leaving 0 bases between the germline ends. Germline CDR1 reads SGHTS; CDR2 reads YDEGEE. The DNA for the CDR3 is TGTGCCAGCAGCTTGAACACTGAAGCTTTCTTT. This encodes CASSLNTEAFF.

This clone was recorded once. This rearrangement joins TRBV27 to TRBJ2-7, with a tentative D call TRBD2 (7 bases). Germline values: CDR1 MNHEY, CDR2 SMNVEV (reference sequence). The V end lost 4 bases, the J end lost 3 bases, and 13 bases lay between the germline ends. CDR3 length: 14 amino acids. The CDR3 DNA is TGTGCCAGCAGTTGGGGGGGGGCGGGCTACGAGCAGTACTTC. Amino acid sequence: CASSWGGAGYEQYF.